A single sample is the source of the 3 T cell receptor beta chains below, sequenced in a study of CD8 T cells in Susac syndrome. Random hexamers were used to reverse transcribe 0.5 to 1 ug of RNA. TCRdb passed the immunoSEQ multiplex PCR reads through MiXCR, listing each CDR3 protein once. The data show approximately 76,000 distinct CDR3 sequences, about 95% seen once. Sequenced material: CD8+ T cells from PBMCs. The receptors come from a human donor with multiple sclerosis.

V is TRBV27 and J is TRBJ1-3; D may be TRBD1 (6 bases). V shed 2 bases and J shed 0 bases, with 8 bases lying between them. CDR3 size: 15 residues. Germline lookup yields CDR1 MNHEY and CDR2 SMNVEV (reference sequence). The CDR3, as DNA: TGTGCCAGCAGTTTAGGGACAAACTCTGGAAACACCATATATTTT. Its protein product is CASSLGTNSGNTIYF.

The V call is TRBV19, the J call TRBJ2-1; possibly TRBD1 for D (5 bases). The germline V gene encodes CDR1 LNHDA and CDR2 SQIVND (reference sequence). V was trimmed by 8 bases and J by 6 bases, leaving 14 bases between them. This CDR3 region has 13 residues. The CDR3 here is CASGAGAVNEQFF. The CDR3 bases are TGTGCCAGTGGTGCTGGGGCGGTCAATGAGCAGTTCTTC.

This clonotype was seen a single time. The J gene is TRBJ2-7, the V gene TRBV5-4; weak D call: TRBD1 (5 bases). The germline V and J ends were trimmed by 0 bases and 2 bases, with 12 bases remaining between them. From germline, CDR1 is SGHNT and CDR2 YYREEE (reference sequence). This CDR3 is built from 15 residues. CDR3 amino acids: CASSLGTQSPYEQYF. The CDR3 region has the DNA TGTGCCAGCAGCTTGGGGACACAAAGCCCCTACGAGCAGTACTTC.